This TCR beta chain was captured by sequencing in a study of spatial heterogeneity in lung cancer. For the study at large: The roughly 79 donors had untreated early-stage non-small cell lung cancer. Available follow-up PBMC samples were sequenced, at a median of around two years post-resection. Every unique TCR and UMI combination, on average, appeared more than ten times in raw reads.

Each CDR3 protein gets one entry after TCRdb re-called the 5' RACE reads with MiXCR. The table shows around 110,000 distinct CDR3 sequences, with more than 10% occurring only once. With respect to this clonotype: Antigen unknown.

Time point: blood at routine non-recurrence follow-up after resection. TCRs were sequenced from unsorted whole RNA of tumor, nontumor lung or PBMC. General study points: At tumor resection, ubiquitous expanded TCRs were detected in blood more often than later.

This CDR3 region has 13 residues. V lost 6 bases to trimming and J lost 5 bases; unmatched junction nucleotides: 6. Germline CDR1 MDHEN, CDR2 SYDVKM. The sample here was PBMCs, taken at follow-up. The receptor was isolated from a male donor with early-stage non-small cell lung cancer. The chain uses TRBV28 and TRBJ2-7; TRBD1 matches 8 bases. The CDR3 spells CASSPPDRDEQYF. In DNA form, the CDR3 reads TGTGCCAGCAGCCCTCCGGACAGGGACGAGCAGTACTTC.